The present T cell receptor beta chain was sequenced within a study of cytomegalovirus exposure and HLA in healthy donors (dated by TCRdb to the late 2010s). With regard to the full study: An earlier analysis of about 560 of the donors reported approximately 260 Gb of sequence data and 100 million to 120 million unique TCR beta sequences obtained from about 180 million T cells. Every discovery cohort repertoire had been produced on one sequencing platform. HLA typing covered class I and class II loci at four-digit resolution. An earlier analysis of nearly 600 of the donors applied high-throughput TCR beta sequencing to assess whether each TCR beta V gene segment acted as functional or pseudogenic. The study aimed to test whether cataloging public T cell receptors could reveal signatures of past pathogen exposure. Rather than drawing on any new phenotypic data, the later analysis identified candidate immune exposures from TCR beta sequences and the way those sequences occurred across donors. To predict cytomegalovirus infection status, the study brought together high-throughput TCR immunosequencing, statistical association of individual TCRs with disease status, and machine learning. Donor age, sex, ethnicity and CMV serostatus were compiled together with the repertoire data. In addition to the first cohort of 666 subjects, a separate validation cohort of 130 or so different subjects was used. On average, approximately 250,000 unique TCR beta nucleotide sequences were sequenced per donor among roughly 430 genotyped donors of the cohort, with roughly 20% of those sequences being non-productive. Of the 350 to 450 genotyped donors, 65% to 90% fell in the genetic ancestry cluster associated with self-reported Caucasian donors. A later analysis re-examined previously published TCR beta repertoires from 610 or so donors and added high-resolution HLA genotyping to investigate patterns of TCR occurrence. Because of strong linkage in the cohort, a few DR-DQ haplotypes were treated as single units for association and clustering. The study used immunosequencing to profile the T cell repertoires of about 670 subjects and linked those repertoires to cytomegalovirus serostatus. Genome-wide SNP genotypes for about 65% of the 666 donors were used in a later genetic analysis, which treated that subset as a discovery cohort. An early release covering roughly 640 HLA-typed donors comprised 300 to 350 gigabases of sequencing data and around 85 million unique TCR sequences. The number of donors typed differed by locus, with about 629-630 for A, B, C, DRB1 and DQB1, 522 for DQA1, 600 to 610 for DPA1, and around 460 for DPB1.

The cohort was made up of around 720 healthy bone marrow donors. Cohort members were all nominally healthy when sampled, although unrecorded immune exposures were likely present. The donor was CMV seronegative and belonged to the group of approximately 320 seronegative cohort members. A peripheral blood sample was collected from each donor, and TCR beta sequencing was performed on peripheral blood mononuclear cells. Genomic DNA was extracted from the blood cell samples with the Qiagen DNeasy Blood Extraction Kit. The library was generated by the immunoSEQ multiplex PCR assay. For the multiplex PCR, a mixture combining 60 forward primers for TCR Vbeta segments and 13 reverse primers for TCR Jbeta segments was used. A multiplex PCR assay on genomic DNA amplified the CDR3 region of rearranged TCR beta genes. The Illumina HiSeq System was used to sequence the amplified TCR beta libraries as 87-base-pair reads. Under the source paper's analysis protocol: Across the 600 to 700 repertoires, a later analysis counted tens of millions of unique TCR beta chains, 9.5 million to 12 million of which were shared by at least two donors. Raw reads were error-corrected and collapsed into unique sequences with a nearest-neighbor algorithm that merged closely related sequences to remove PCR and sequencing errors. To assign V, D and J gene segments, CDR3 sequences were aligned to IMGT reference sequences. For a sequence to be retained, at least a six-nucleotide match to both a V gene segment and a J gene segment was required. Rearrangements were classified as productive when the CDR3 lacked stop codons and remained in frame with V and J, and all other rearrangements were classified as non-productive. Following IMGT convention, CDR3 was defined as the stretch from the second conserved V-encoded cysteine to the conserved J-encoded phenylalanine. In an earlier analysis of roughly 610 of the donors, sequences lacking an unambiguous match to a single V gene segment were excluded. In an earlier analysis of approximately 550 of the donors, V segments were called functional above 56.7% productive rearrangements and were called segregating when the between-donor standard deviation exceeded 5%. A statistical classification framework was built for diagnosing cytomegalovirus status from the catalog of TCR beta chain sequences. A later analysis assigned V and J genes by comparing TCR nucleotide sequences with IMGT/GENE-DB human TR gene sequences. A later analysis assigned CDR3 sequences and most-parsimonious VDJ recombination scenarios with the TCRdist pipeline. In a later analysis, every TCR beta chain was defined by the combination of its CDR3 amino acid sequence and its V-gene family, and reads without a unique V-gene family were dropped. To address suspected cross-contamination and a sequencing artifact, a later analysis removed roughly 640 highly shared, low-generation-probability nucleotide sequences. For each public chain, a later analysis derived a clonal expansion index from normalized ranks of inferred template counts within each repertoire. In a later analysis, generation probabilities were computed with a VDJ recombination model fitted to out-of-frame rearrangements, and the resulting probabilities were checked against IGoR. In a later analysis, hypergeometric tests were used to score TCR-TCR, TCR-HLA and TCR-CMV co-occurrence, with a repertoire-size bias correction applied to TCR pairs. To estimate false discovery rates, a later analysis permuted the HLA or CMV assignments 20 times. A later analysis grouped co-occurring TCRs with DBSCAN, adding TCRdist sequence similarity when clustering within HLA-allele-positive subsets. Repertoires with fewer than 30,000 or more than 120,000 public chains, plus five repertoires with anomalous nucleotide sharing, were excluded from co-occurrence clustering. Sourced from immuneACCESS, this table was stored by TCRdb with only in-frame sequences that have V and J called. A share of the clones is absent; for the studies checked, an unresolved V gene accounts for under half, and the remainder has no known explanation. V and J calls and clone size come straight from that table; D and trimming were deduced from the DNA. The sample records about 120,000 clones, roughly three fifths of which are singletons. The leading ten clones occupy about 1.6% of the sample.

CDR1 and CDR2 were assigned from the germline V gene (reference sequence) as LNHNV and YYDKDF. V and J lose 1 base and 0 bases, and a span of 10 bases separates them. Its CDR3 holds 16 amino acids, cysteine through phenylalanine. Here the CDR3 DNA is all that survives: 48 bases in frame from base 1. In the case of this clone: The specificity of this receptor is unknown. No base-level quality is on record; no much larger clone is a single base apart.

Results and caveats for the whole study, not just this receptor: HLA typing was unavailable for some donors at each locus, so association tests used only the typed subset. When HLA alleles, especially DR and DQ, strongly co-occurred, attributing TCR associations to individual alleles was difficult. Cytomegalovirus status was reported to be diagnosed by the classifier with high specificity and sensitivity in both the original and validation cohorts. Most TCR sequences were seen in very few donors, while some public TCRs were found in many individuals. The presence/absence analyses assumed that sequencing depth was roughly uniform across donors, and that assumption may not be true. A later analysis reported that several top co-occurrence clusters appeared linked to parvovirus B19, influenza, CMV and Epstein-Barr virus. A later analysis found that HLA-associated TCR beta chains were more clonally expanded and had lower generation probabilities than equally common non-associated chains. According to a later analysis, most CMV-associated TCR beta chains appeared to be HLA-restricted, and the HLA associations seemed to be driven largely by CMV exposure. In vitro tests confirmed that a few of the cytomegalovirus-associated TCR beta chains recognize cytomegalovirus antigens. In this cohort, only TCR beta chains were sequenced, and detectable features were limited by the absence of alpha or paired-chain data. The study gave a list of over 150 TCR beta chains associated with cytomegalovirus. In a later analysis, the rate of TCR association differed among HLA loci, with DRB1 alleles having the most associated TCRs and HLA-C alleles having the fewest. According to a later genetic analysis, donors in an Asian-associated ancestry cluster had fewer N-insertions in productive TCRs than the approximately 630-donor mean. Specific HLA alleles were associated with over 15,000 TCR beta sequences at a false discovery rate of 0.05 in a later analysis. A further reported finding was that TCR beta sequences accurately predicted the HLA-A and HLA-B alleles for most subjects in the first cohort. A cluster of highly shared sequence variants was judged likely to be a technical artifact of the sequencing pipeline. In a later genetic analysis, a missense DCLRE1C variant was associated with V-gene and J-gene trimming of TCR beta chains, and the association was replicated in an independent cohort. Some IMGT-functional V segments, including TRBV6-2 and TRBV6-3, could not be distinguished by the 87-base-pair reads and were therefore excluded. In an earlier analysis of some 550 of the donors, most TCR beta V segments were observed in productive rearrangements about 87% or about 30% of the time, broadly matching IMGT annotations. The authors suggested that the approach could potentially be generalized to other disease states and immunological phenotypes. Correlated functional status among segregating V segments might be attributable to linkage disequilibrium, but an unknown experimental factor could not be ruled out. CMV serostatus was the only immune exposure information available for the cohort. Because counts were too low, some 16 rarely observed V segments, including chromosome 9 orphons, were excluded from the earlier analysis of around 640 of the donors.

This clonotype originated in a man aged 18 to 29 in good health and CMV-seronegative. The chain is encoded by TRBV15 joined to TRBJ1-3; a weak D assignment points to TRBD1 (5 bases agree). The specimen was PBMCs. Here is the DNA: TGTGCCACCAGCAGAGTTGACAGATACTCTGGAAACACCATATATTTT. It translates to CATSRVDRYSGNTIYF.